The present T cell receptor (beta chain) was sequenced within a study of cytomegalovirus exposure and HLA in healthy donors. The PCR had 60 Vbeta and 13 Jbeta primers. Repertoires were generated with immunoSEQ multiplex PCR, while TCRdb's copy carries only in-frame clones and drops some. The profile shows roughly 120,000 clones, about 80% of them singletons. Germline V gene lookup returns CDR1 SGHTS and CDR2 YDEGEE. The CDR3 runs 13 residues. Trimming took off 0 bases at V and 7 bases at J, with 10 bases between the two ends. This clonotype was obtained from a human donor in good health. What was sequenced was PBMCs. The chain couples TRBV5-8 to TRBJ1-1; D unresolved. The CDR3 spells CASSLAGLGEAFF. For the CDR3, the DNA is TGTGCCAGCAGCTTGGCAGGACTCGGTGAAGCTTTCTTT.